A single sample gave rise to the 11 T cell receptor beta chains below, sequenced in a study of technical replicates of blood from a handful of donors. The repertoire was sequenced with immunoSEQ multiplex PCR; TCRdb's copy has only in-frame clones and lacks some. This repertoire shows some 64,000 clones, about 86% found once; its top ten account for approximately 5%. Material for sequencing was PBMCs. These receptors were taken from a human donor in good health. Some clones in this sample may be carry-over from other donors' samples.

The sample holds one count of this clone. The chain is built from TRBV19 and TRBJ2-1, with TRBD2 matching over 10 bases. CDR3 length: 14 residues. V lost 10 bases and J lost 6; bases outside the gene matches: 9. Germline V gives CDR1 LNHDA, CDR2 SQIVND (reference sequence). Here the CDR3 reads CATQGASGSNEQFF. The DNA for the CDR3 is TGTGCCACCCAGGGGGCTAGCGGGAGCAATGAGCAGTTCTTC.

V usage is TRBV4-1 and J usage is TRBJ1-1, with D perhaps TRBD1 (6 bases). Per germline, CDR1 MGHRA and CDR2 YSYEKL. The CDR3 length is 17 residues. V lost 2 bases and J lost 3, with 19 bases in between. The CDR3 nucleotides read TGCGCCAGCAGCCAATCCGGGACACATCTTCGGTACACTGAAGCTTTCTTT. This gives the protein CASSQSGTHLRYTEAFF.

This rearrangement joins TRBV11-2 to TRBJ2-5, with D perhaps TRBD2 (6 bases). In germline, CDR1 is SGHAT, CDR2 FQNNGV. The CDR3 sequence is 13 residues long. V was shortened by 5 bases and J by 4 bases, with 11 bases between the two germline ends. CDR3: CASSLRGRETQYF. The DNA for the CDR3 is TGTGCCAGCAGCCTGCGGGGTCGAGAGACCCAGTACTTC.

V and J are TRBV18 and TRBJ1-1, with no clear D. The CDR3 covers 15 residues. V lost 3 bases, J lost 0 bases, and 11 bases lay in between. The germline V gene encodes CDR1 KGHSH and CDR2 LQKENI. For the CDR3, the DNA is TGTGCCAGCTCACCTGGATCGGGGATGAACACTGAAGCTTTCTTT. Amino acids: CASSPGSGMNTEAFF.

The V call is TRBV7-2, the J call TRBJ1-2; TRBD1 matches at 8 bases. The J segment lost 8 bases and the V segment lost 5 bases, leaving 7 bases of the junction unmatched. Per germline, CDR1 SGHTA and CDR2 FQGNSA. CDR3 length: 13 amino acids. The DNA for the CDR3 is TGTGCCAGCAGCCCAGACAGGGGAGGCGGCTACACCTTC. Translated, it gives CASSPDRGGGYTF.

This clone was seen only once. The chain recombines TRBV4-1 with TRBJ2-5; D is possibly TRBD2 (6 bases). V was trimmed by 4 bases and J by 5 bases, leaving 14 bases between them. The CDR3 length is 14 residues. Germline CDR1 and CDR2: MGHRA and YSYEKL. The CDR3 protein is CASSRIRDFETQYF. The CDR3 DNA is TGCGCCAGCAGCCGCATCCGGGACTTCGAGACCCAGTACTTC.

The J gene is TRBJ2-5, the V gene TRBV9; possible D gene TRBD2, 5 bases. The CDR3 is 14 amino acids. Trimming cost V 3 bases and J 1 base, with 10 bases left between them. Germline V gene lookup returns CDR1 SGDLS and CDR2 YYNGEE. The CDR3 spells CASSEDYSQETQYF. The DNA for the CDR3 is TGTGCCAGCAGCGAAGACTATAGCCAAGAGACCCAGTACTTC.

The chain joins TRBV4-1 to TRBJ2-7; 9 bases are a match to TRBD1. The CDR3 contains 14 residues. V lost 4 bases and J lost 6; bases outside the gene matches: 7. Germline loops: CDR1 MGHRA, CDR2 YSYEKL. The CDR3 spells CASSRRDRVTEQYF. The CDR3 DNA reads TGCGCCAGCAGCCGAAGGGACAGGGTAACCGAGCAGTACTTC.

The chain is built from TRBV30 and TRBJ2-1; 15 bases line up with TRBD2. The length of the CDR3 is 14 residues. Germline V gives CDR1 GTSNPN, CDR2 SVGIG (reference sequence). V shed 6 bases and J 11 bases; nucleotides not matched to a gene: 8. In nucleotides, the CDR3 is TGTGCCTGTGCGCGGACTAGCGGGAGGGCCAAGCAGTTCTTC. This gives the protein CACARTSGRAKQFF. Full variable domain (rest looked up from reference TRBV30 and TRBJ2-1): SQTIHQWPATLVQPVGSPLSLECTVEGTSNPNLYWYRQAAGRGLQLLFYSVGIGQISSEVPQNLSASRPQDRQFILSSKKLLLSDSGFYLCACARTSGRAKQFFGPGTRLTVL.

This chain uses TRBV7-8 with TRBJ2-5, with 10 bases identical to TRBD2. V shed 2 bases and J 8 bases; nucleotides not matched to a gene: 8. Germline V gene data show CDR1 as SGHVS and CDR2 as FQNEAQ. The CDR3 spans 15 residues. The CDR3 region has the DNA TGTGCCAGCAGCTTAAATAGCGGGGGGTCGGGCACCCAGTACTTC. Translation gives CASSLNSGGSGTQYF. Complete variable domain (other parts from reference TRBV7-8 and TRBJ2-5): GAGVSQSPRYKVAKRGQDVALRCDPISGHVSLFWYQQALGQGPEFLTYFQNEAQLDKSGLPSDRFFAERPEGSVSTLKIQRTQQEDSAVYLCASSLNSGGSGTQYFGPGTRLLVL.

The chain has TRBV7-6 and TRBJ1-6; 7 nucleotides align to TRBD1. The CDR3 extends over 15 amino acids. Germline assignment: CDR1 SGHVS and CDR2 FNYEAQ. Trimming removed 0 bases from V and 5 bases from J; junction bases left unmatched: 1. CDR3 nucleotide sequence: TGTGCCAGCAGCTTAGCGGACAGGAATAATTCACCCCTCCACTTT. Its translation is CASSLADRNNSPLHF.